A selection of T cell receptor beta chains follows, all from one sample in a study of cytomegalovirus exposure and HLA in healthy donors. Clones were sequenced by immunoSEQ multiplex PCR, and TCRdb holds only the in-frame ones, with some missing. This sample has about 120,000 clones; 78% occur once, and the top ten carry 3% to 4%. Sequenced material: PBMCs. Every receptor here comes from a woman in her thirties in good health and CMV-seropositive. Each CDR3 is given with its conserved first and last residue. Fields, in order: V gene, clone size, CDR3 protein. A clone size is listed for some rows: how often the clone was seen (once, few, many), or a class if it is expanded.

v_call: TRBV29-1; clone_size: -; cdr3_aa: CSVRSPQSGTEAFF
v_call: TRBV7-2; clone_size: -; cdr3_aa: CASSLDYAEKLFF
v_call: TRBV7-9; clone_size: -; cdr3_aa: CSSSYGGANTEAFF
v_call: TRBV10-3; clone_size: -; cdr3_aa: CAISRGGLAGDTQYF
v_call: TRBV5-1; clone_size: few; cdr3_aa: CASSLGLAGTDEQFF
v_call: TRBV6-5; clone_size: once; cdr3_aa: CASSYSRSGANVLTF
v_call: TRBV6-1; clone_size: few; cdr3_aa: CASITVTGRVYEQYF
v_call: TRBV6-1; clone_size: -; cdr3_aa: CASSARDSEQYF
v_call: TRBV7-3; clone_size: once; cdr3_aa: CASSPSGGEGNEQFF
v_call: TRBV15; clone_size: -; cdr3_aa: CATSRDERPQRVYSNQPQHF
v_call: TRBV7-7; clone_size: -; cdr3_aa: CASSLTSAGTGELFF
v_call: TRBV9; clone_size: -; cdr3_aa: CASSVGPSGGAYEQYF
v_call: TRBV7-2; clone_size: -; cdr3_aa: CASSLREETQYF